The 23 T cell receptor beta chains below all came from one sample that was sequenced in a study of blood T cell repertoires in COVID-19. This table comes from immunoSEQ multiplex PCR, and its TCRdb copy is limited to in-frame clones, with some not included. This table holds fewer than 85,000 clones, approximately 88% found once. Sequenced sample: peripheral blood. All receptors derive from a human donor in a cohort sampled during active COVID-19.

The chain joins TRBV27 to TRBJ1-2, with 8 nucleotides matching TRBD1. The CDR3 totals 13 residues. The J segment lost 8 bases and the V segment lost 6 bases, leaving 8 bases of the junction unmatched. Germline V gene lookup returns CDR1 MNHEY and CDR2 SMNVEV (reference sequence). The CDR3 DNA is TGTGCCAGCAGCGACAGGGGCCCTCGCGGCTACACCTTC. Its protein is CASSDRGPRGYTF.

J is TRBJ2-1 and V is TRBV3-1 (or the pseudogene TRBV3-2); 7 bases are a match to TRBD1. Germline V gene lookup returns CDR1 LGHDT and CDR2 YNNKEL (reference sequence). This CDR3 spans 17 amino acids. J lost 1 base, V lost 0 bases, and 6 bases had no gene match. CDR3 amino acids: CASSQEVQGFSYNEQFF. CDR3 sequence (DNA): TGTGCCAGCAGCCAAGAGGTACAGGGGTTTTCCTACAATGAGCAGTTCTTC.

This CDR3 reads CATTPSPDLYNEQFF. The CDR3 nucleotides are TGTGCCACCACCCCATCCCCTGACTTGTACAATGAGCAGTTCTTC. The V call is TRBV19, the J call TRBJ2-1, with unresolved D. Germline CDR1 LNHDA, CDR2 SQIVND (reference sequence). This CDR3 contains 15 residues. Trimming shortened V by 10 bases and J by 4 bases, and 20 bases separated the two germline ends.

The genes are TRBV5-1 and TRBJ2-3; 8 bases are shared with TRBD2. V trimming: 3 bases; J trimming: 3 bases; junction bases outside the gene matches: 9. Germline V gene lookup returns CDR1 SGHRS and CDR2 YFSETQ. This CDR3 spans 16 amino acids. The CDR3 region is CASSSSGLAGTDTQYF. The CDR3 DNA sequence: TGCGCCAGCAGCTCCTCGGGTTTAGCGGGGACAGATACGCAGTATTTT. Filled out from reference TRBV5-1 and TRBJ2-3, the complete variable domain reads KAGVTQTPRYLIKTRGQQVTLSCSPISGHRSVSWYQQTPGQGLQFLFEYFSETQRNKGNFPGRFSGRQFSNSRSEMNVSTLELGDSALYLCASSSSGLAGTDTQYFGPGTRLTVL.

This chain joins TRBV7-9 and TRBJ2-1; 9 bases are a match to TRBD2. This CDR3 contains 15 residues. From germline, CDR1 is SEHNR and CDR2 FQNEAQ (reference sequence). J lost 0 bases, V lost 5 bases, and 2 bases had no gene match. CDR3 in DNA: TGTGCCAGCAGCCCGACTAGCGGCTCCTACAATGAGCAGTTCTTC. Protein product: CASSPTSGSYNEQFF. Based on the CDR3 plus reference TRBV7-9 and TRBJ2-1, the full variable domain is DTGVSQNPRHKITKRGQNVTFRCDPISEHNRLYWYRQTLGQGPEFLTYFQNEAQLEKSRLLSDRFSAERPKGSFSTLEIQRTEQGDSAMYLCASSPTSGSYNEQFFGPGTRLTVL.

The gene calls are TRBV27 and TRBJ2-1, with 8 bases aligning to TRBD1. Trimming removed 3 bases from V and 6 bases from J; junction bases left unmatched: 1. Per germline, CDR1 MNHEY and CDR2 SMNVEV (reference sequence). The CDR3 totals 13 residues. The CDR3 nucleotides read TGTGCCAGCAGTTTTGGGACAGGCAATGAGCAGTTCTTC. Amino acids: CASSFGTGNEQFF.

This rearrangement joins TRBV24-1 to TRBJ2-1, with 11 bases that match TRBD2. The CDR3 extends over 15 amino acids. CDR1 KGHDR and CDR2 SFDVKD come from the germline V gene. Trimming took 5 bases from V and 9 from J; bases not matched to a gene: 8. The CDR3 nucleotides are TGTGCCACCAGTGGAACTAGCGGGAGTGATACTGAGCAGTTCTTC. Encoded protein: CATSGTSGSDTEQFF.

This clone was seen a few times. The CDR3 DNA reads as TGTGCCAGCAGCGAGGGGCTTTTCTATCAGCCCCAGCATTTT. Translation gives CASSEGLFYQPQHF. The chain links TRBV9 to TRBJ1-5; possibly TRBD1 for D (5 bases). Between the trimmed V and J ends, which lost 3 bases and 5 bases, there was a span of 12 bases. The CDR3 is 14 amino acids. Per the germline V gene, CDR1 is SGDLS and CDR2 is YYNGEE.

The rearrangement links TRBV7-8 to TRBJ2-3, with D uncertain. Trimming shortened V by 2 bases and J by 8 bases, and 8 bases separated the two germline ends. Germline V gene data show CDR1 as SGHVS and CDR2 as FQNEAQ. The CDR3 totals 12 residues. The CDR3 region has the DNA TGTGCCAGCAGCTTACCTGTCGGTACGCAGTATTTT. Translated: CASSLPVGTQYF.

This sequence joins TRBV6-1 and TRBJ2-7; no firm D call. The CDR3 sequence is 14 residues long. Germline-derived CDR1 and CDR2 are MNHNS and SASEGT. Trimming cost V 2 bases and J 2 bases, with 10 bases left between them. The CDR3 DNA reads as TGTGCCAGCAGTGAAAGTGTCGGTACCTACGAGCAGTACTTC. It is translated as CASSESVGTYEQYF.

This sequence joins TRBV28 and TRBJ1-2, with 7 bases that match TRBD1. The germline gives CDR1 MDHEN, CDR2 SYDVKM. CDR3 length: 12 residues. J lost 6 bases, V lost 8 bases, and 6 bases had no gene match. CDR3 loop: CASGPGGNGYTF. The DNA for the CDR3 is TGTGCCAGCGGCCCAGGGGGAAATGGCTACACCTTC.

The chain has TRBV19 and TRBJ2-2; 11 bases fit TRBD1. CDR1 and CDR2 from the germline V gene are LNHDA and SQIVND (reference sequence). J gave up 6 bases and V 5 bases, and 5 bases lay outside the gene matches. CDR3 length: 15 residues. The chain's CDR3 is CASSVRDRGSGELFF. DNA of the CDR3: TGTGCCAGTAGTGTTCGGGACAGGGGGTCCGGGGAGCTGTTTTTT. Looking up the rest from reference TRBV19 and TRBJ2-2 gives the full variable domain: DGGITQSPKYLFRKEGQNVTLSCEQNLNHDAMYWYRQDPGQGLRLIYYSQIVNDFQKGDIAEGYSVSREKKESFPLTVTSAQKNPTAFYLCASSVRDRGSGELFFGEGSRLTVL.

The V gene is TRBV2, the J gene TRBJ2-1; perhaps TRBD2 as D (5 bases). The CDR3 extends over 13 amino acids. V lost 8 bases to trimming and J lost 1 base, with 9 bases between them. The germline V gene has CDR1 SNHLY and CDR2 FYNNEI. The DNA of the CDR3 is TGTGCCAGCGGGAGCGGATCCTACAATGAGCAGTTCTTC. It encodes CASGSGSYNEQFF. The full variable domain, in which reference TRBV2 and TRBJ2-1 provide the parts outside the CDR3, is EPEVTQTPSHQVTQMGQEVILRCVPISNHLYFYWYRQILGQKVEFLVSFYNNEISEKSEIFDDQFSVERPDGSNFTLKIRSTKLEDSAMYFCASGSGSYNEQFFGPGTRLTVL.

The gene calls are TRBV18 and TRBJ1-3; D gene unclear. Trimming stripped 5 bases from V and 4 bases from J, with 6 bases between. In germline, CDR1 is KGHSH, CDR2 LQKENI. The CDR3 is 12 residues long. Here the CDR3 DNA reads TGTGCCAGCTCAATTGCGGGAAACACCATATATTTT. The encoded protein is CASSIAGNTIYF.

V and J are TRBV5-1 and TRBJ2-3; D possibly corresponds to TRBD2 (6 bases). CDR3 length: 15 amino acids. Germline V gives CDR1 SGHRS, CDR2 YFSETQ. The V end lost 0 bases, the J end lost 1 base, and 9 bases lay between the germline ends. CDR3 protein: CASSLAASGTDTQYF. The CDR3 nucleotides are TGCGCCAGCAGCTTGGCCGCTAGCGGCACAGATACGCAGTATTTT.

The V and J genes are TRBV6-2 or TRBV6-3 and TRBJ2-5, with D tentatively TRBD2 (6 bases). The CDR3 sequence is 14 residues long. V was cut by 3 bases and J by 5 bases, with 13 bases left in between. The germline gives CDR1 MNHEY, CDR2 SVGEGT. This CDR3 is CASSYGASVETQYF. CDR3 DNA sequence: TGTGCCAGCAGTTATGGTGCTAGCGTGGAGACCCAGTACTTC.

CDR3 amino acids: CASSSLGGTGDEQYF. CDR3 DNA: TGTGCCAGCAGTTCACTAGGGGGAACAGGGGATGAGCAGTACTTC. The J gene is TRBJ2-7, the V gene TRBV28; TRBD1 aligns across 7 bases. This CDR3 contains 15 residues. V trimming: 4 bases; J trimming: 7 bases; junction bases outside the gene matches: 13. Germline assignment: CDR1 MDHEN and CDR2 SYDVKM.

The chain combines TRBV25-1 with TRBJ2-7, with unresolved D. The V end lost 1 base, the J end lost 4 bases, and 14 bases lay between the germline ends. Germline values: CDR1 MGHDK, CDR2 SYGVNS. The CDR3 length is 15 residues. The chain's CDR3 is CASSESGPPKYEQYF. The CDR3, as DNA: TGTGCCAGCAGTGAATCAGGCCCCCCAAAATACGAGCAGTACTTC.

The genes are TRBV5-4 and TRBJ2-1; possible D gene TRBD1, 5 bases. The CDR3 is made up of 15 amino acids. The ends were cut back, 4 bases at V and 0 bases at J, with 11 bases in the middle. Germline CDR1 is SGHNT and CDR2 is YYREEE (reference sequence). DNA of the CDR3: TGTGCCAGCAGCCTTACAGGTGACTCCTACAATGAGCAGTTCTTC. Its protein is CASSLTGDSYNEQFF. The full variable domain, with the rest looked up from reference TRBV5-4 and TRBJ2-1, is ETGVTQSPTHLIKTRGQQVTLRCSSQSGHNTVSWYQQALGQGPQFIFQYYREEENGRGNFPPRFSGLQFPNYSSELNVNALELDDSALYLCASSLTGDSYNEQFFGPGTRLTVL.

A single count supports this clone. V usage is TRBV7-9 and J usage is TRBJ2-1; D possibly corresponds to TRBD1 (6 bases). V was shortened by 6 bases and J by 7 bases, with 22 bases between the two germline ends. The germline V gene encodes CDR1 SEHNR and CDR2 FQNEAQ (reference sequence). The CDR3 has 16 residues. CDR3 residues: CASSSPLASRGNEQFF. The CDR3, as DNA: TGTGCCAGCAGTTCGCCATTAGCTTCAAGGGGGAATGAGCAGTTCTTC.

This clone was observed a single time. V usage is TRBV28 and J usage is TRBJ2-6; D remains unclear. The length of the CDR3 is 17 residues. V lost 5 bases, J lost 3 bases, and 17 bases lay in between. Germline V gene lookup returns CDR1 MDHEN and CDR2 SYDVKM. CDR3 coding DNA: TGTGCCAGCAGTGGCCCCTTGAGCGCTAGTGGGGCCAACGTCCTGACTTTC. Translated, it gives CASSGPLSASGANVLTF.

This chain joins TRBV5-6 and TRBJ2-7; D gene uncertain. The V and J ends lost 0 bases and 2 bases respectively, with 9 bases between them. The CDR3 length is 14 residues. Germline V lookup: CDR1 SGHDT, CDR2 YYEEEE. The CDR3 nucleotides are TGTGCCAGCAGCTTGGCAGGCCAGCCCTACGAGCAGTACTTC. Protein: CASSLAGQPYEQYF.

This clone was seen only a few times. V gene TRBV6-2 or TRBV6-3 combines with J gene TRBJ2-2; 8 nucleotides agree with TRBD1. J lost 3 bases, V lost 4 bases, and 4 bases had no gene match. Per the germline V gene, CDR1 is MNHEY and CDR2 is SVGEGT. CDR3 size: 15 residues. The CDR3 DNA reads TGTGCCAGCAGTTCATACAGGGGGGACACCGGGGAGCTGTTTTTT. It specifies CASSSYRGDTGELFF.